The rows below give T cell receptor beta chains drawn from one sample of a study of blood T cells in healthy people across ages. MiXCR, run by TCRdb on the 5' RACE reads, gives a single entry per CDR3 protein. This sample has more than 1.4 million distinct CDR3 sequences, with about 43% found just once. Material for sequencing was blood. The receptors were gathered from a woman in her late teens or twenties in good health. The CDR3 runs from the conserved cysteine through the conserved F or W. The D gene is left open where the match is weak. Part of the rows lack a size; the others show once, few, many or a class for expanded clones.

len	v_gene	j_gene	d_gene	abundance	CDR3nt	CDR3aa
18	TRBV21-1	TRBJ2-7	.	.	TGTGCCAGCAGCAAAAAAAGGCCAGGACGGACCATAAACTACGAGCAGTACTTC	CASSKKRPGRTINYEQYF
18	TRBV10-3	TRBJ2-3	TRBD2	few	TGTGCCATCAGAAGATATTCCGAAGGCGGGAGCCTCACAGATACGCAGTATTTT	CAIRRYSEGGSLTDTQYF
15	TRBV5-1	TRBJ2-1	.	few	TGCGCCAGCAGCTTTCCCCCGGGGGTAAGCAATGAGCAGTTCTTC	CASSFPPGVSNEQFF
13	TRBV5-1	TRBJ2-7	.	.	TGCGCCAGCAGCTTGGTCCCAGACTACGAGCAGTACTTC	CASSLVPDYEQYF
16	TRBV5-1	TRBJ1-4	.	few	TGCGCCAGCAGCTTATCAGGTGTCGCAACTAATGAAAAACTGTTTTTT	CASSLSGVATNEKLFF
14	TRBV10-3	TRBJ2-3	TRBD2	few	TGTGCCATCAGTCGGGGGGGCAGTACAGATACGCAGTATTTT	CAISRGGSTDTQYF
19	TRBV27	TRBJ2-5	TRBD2	.	TGTGCCAGCAGTTTATACCACACTAGCGGGAGTGGGGAATGGGAGACCCAGTACTTC	CASSLYHTSGSGEWETQYF
16	TRBV11-2	TRBJ1-5	TRBD1	.	TGTGCCAGCAGCTCATCGGACAGGGGGGTTACTCAGCCCCAGCATTTT	CASSSSDRGVTQPQHF
13	TRBV28	TRBJ1-5	.	.	TGTGTCAGCAGGACAGCGGGCAATCAGCCCCAGCATTTT	CVSRTAGNQPQHF
14	TRBV6-2/TRBV6-3	TRBJ2-7	TRBD2	.	TGTGCCACCGGTCCGACTAGCTTTCCCTACGAGCAGTACTTC	CATGPTSFPYEQYF
12	TRBV3-1	TRBJ1-6	.	many	TGTGCCTGCGGCCAGGACTATTCACCCCTCCACTTT	CACGQDYSPLHF
16	TRBV7-2	TRBJ2-4	.	few	TGTGCCAGCAGCTTAACGGGGGCGCTTGCCAAAAACATTCAGTACTTC	CASSLTGALAKNIQYF
18	TRBV6-5	TRBJ2-3	TRBD2	.	TGTGCCAGCAGTTACTCTGCGACTAGCGGGGCTAGCACAGATACGCAGTATTTT	CASSYSATSGASTDTQYF
14	TRBV11-1	TRBJ2-1	.	.	TGTGCCAGCAGCCCCCAGTACGGGGGAGGTGAGCAGTTCTTC	CASSPQYGGGEQFF
18	TRBV4-2	TRBJ2-3	TRBD2	.	TGTGCCAGCAGCCAACCCGGGACTAGCGGAAAAGTGGCCGATACGCAGTATTTT	CASSQPGTSGKVADTQYF
15	TRBV12-3/TRBV12-4	TRBJ2-1	TRBD2	few	TGTGCCAGCAGTCCAGGGGGACTAGCGAAGAATGAGCAGTTCTTC	CASSPGGLAKNEQFF
16	TRBV29-1	TRBJ2-5	TRBD1	.	TGCAGCGTTGCCCGGGACAGTGTGCGACGTGACGAGACCCAGTACTTC	CSVARDSVRRDETQYF
15	TRBV9	TRBJ2-3	.	.	TGTGCCAGCAGCGTAGTGGATACATGGGTCCCTATTCCGTATTTT	CASSVVDTWVPIPYF
14	TRBV5-1	TRBJ2-5	.	.	TGCGCCAGCAGCGTGACCAGGGGTAGAGGGGCCCAGTACTTC	CASSVTRGRGAQYF
14	TRBV6-4	TRBJ2-7	.	.	TGTGCCAGCCCCGGGACCATACAGGACTACGAGCAGTACTTC	CASPGTIQDYEQYF
16	TRBV28	TRBJ1-6	.	once	TGTGCCAGCAGCCCTGACCTAAGGTCCTATAATTCACCCCTCCACTTT	CASSPDLRSYNSPLHF
16	TRBV30	TRBJ1-2	TRBD1	.	TGTGCCTGGAGTGTACTAGCGACAGGGTTGAACTATGGCTACACCTTC	CAWSVLATGLNYGYTF
15	TRBV27	TRBJ1-1	.	.	TGTGCCAGCAGTTTTTTGGGCAGGGTGAACACTGAAGCTTTCTTT	CASSFLGRVNTEAFF
12	TRBV13	TRBJ2-7	.	.	TGTGCCAGCAGCCCCCGTTGGGACGAGCAGTACTTC	CASSPRWDEQYF
14	TRBV3-1	TRBJ2-3	.	.	TGTGCCAGCAGCCAACGAGCGAGTGAAGATACGCAGTATTTT	CASSQRASEDTQYF
14	TRBV20-1	TRBJ2-5	TRBD2	few	TGCAGTGCTGGACCCGGGACTAACCAAGAGACCCAGTACTTC	CSAGPGTNQETQYF
11	TRBV27	TRBJ2-1	.	.	TGTGCCAGCATCCGGTTGAATGAGCAGTTCTTC	CASIRLNEQFF
14	TRBV12-3/TRBV12-4	TRBJ2-7	.	few	TGTGCCAGCAGCCCTCTACTCACCTCCTACGAGCAGTACTTC	CASSPLLTSYEQYF
14	TRBV19	TRBJ2-1	TRBD1	once	TGTGCCAGTAGTATAGAACAGGGGGGCAATGAGCAGTTCTTC	CASSIEQGGNEQFF
14	TRBV20-1	TRBJ2-3	TRBD2	.	TGCAGTGCTAACCTAGCGGGGGGGACAGATACGCAGTATTTT	CSANLAGGTDTQYF
17	TRBV18	TRBJ2-6	TRBD1	few	TGTGCCAGCTCACCGGCCAGGACAGGGACTGGGGCCAACGTCCTGACTTTC	CASSPARTGTGANVLTF
14	TRBV6-2/TRBV6-3	TRBJ2-7	.	.	TGTGCCAGCAGTTACCGCGGACAGTCCTACGAGCAGTACTTC	CASSYRGQSYEQYF
15	TRBV7-3	TRBJ2-1	.	.	TGTGCCAGCAGCTTCCGTCCAGGGTCCTACAATGAGCAGTTCTTC	CASSFRPGSYNEQFF
15	TRBV20-1	TRBJ2-1	TRBD2	.	TGCAGTGCAAAAGAGCGGGAGGGCTCCTACAATGAGCAGTTCTTC	CSAKEREGSYNEQFF
15	TRBV2	TRBJ1-1	TRBD1	.	TGTGCCAGCAGAGGAGACAGGGGCATGAACACTGAAGCTTTCTTT	CASRGDRGMNTEAFF
15	TRBV4-1	TRBJ2-5	.	.	TGCGCCAGCAAACGAAGCGGTCTGTACCAAGAGACCCAGTACTTC	CASKRSGLYQETQYF
11	TRBV20-1	TRBJ2-3	.	few	TGCAGTGCTTCGTTTACAGATACGCAGTATTTT	CSASFTDTQYF
16	TRBV20-1	TRBJ2-6	.	few	TGCAGTGCTAGAGGAGTAGAAGGATCTGGGGCCAACGTCCTGACTTTC	CSARGVEGSGANVLTF
14	TRBV4-1	TRBJ2-2	.	few	TGCGCCAGCAGCCAAGGTTACAACACCGGGGAGCTGTTTTTT	CASSQGYNTGELFF
17	TRBV7-9	TRBJ2-1	.	few	TGTGCCAGCAGCTTAGTGGCTAGCAGGACTTACGACGATGAGCAGTTCTTC	CASSLVASRTYDDEQFF
13	TRBV29-1	TRBJ2-7	TRBD2	few	TGCAGCGTTGGTAGCGGGACCTACAATGAGCAGTACTTC	CSVGSGTYNEQYF
13	TRBV2	TRBJ1-4	.	once	TGTGCCAGCAGTGAACGTGAGGGTGGAAAACTGTTTTTT	CASSEREGGKLFF
14	TRBV20-1	TRBJ2-7	.	.	TGCAGTGCTAGTGGTCCCCTATCCTCCTACGAGCAGTACTTC	CSASGPLSSYEQYF
15	TRBV12-3/TRBV12-4	TRBJ2-7	.	few	TGTGCCAGCATGGTTGGGGGGACGAGCTCCTACGAGCAGTACTTC	CASMVGGTSSYEQYF
18	TRBV27	TRBJ2-5	TRBD2	.	TGTGCCAGCAGTTTAGGTGCTAGCGGGAGGGCCTTTCGAGAGACCCAGTACTTC	CASSLGASGRAFRETQYF